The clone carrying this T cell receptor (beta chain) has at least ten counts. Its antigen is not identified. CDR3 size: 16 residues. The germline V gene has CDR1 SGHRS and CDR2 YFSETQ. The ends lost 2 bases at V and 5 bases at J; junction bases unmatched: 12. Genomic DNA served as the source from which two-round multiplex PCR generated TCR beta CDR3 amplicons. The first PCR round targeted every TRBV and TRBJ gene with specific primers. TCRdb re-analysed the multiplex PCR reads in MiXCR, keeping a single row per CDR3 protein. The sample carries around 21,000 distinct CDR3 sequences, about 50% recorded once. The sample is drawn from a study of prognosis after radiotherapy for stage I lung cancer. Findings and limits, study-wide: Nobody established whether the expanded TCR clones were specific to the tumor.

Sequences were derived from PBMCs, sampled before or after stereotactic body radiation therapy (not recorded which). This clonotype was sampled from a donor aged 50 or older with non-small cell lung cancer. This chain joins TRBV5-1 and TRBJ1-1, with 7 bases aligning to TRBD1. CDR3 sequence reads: CASSFTGAAARTEAFF. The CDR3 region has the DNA TGCGCCAGCAGCTTCACAGGGGCGGCCGCGCGGACTGAAGCTTTCTTT.